This T cell receptor beta chain was captured in a study of blood T cell repertoires in COVID-19. V gave up 7 bases and J gave up 5 bases; unmatched junction bases: 13. CDR3 size: 14 residues. Germline assignment: CDR1 GTSNPN and CDR2 SVGIG (reference sequence). Some clones are missing from TCRdb's copy, which holds only in-frame ones; the method was immunoSEQ multiplex PCR. The repertoire holds roughly 150,000 clones, with 86% as singletons. V gene TRBV30 combines with J gene TRBJ1-2; TRBD1 aligns across 7 bases. This sequence was found in a man in his fifties or sixties who had recovered from COVID-19. Sequences were obtained from PBMCs or T cells enriched from blood (not recorded which). As DNA, the CDR3 is TGTGCCTATGGATTACTCCGACAGGGTTATGGCTACACCTTC. Translating it yields CAYGLLRQGYGYTF.